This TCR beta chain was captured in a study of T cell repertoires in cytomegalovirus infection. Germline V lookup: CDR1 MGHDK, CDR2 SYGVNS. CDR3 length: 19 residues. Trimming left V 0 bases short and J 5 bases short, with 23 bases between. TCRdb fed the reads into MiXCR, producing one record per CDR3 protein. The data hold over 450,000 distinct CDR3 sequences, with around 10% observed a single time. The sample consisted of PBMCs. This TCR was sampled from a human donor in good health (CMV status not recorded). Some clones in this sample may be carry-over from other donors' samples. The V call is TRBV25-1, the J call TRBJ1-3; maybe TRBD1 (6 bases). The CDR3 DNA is TGTGCCAGCAGTGAATACCTTACGGGGGGCCCCGGGGAGCGAAACACCATATATTTT. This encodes CASSEYLTGGPGERNTIYF.